A single sample gave rise to the 19 T cell receptor beta chains below, sequenced in a study of cytomegalovirus exposure and HLA in healthy donors. The study ran its PCR with 60 Vbeta and 13 Jbeta primers. This table comes from immunoSEQ multiplex PCR, and its TCRdb copy is limited to in-frame clones, with some not included. The sample records fewer than 200,000 clones, 60% to 80% being singletons. Material for sequencing was PBMCs. All receptors come from a man aged 40-49 years in good health and CMV-seropositive.

The rearrangement joins TRBV4-2 to TRBJ2-1; 9 bases agree with TRBD2. The trim removed 3 bases at V and 1 base at J, leaving 7 bases unmatched. The CDR3 runs 17 residues. CDR1 is LGHNA, CDR2 YNFKEQ, per germline. CDR3 DNA: TGTGCCAGCAGCCAGGGTAGCGGGAGTTTTTCCTACAATGAGCAGTTCTTC. It translates to CASSQGSGSFSYNEQFF.

The V gene is TRBV5-4, the J gene TRBJ2-7; 7 positions match TRBD2. Losses at the gene ends were 4 bases for V and 4 bases for J; bases not matched to a gene: 5. The V gene's germline CDR1 is SGHNT and CDR2 YYREEE (reference sequence). The CDR3 has 13 residues. The chain's CDR3 is CASSKGLVYEQYF. The CDR3 DNA follows: TGTGCCAGCAGCAAAGGACTAGTTTACGAGCAGTACTTC.

The gene calls are TRBV10-2 and TRBJ1-3, with a tentative D call TRBD1 (5 bases). CDR1 is WSHSY and CDR2 is SAAADI in the germline V gene. The ends were cut back, 5 bases at V and 0 bases at J, with 11 bases in the middle. The CDR3 runs 15 residues. In nucleotides, the CDR3 is TGCGCCAGCAGTCAGGGTTTCAGCTCTGGAAACACCATATATTTT. It specifies CASSQGFSSGNTIYF.

In the case of this clone: The junction departs from the called germline gene at one end, perhaps through a read error. The rearrangement uses TRBV7-7 and TRBJ2-6; tentatively, D is TRBD1 (5 bases). The CDR3 runs 16 residues. CDR1 SSHAT and CDR2 FNYEAQ come from the germline V gene (reference sequence). The CDR3 DNA reads as TGTGCTAGCAGCTTAGACGCCCGCTCTGGGGCCAACGGCCTGACTTTC. This gives the protein CASSLDARSGANGLTF.

With respect to this clone: The sample contains more than one DNA sequence encoding this CDR3. The chain uses TRBV5-1 and TRBJ2-2, with TRBD1 identical over 8 bases. Germline V CDR1 and CDR2: SGHRS, YFSETQ. The length of the CDR3 is 14 residues. Trimming removed 4 bases from V and 5 bases from J; junction bases left unmatched: 4. This CDR3 reads CASSLDRATGELFF. In DNA form, the CDR3 reads TGCGCCAGCAGCCTGGACAGGGCAACCGGGGAGCTGTTTTTT.

The V and J genes are TRBV25-1 and TRBJ2-3; D is perhaps TRBD2 (6 bases). The length of the CDR3 is 15 residues. Trimming removed 3 bases from V and 0 bases from J, with 10 bases in between. CDR1 and CDR2 (germline): MGHDK, SYGVNS. CDR3 DNA: TGTGCCAGCAGTGACGCTAGCGCCAGCACAGATACGCAGTATTTT. It specifies CASSDASASTDTQYF.

The chain joins TRBV10-3 to TRBJ2-1, with 8 bases matching TRBD2. This CDR3 is built from 13 residues. The V segment lost 8 bases and the J segment 6 bases; nucleotides outside the gene matches: 6. Germline V gives CDR1 ENHRY, CDR2 SYGVKD. CDR3 DNA: TGTGCCATCGAAGCGGGAGTCGGCAATGAGCAGTTCTTC. This codes for CAIEAGVGNEQFF.

V usage is TRBV7-9 and J usage is TRBJ1-4; 8 nucleotides line up with TRBD1. After removal of 1 base from V and 8 bases from J, the junction contained 9 bases not matched to a gene. The CDR3 contains 16 residues. From germline, CDR1 is SEHNR and CDR2 FQNEAQ (reference sequence). CDR3 in DNA: TGTGCCAGCAGCTTAGGGAGGGGACAGGCTTTCGAAAAACTGTTTTTT. Protein: CASSLGRGQAFEKLFF.

This clone has only a few counts. The chain combines TRBV6-1 with TRBJ1-5; TRBD1 is a possible D gene (5 bases). CDR3 length: 13 residues. V was trimmed by 4 bases and J by 4 bases, leaving 8 bases between them. Germline V gene lookup returns CDR1 MNHNS and CDR2 SASEGT. For the CDR3, the DNA is TGTGCCAGCAGTGTCCAGGGAAATCAGCCCCAGCATTTT. Translated, it gives CASSVQGNQPQHF.

This clone was observed a few times. The rearrangement joins TRBV18 to TRBJ1-1; no definite D call. The CDR3 contains 14 residues. Germline CDR1 KGHSH, CDR2 LQKENI. The V gene lost 3 bases and the J gene lost 6 bases, with 14 bases spanning the gap. This chain's CDR3 is CASSPKEGMAEAFF. The CDR3, as DNA: TGTGCCAGCTCACCGAAGGAGGGAATGGCTGAAGCTTTCTTT.

This clone was detected only once. This chain connects TRBV11-2 to TRBJ2-7; 7 bases align to TRBD2. CDR1 is SGHAT and CDR2 is FQNNGV in the germline V gene. J was trimmed by 0 bases and V by 3 bases; bases with no gene match: 8. The CDR3 has 16 residues. The CDR3 bases are TGTGCCAGCAGCTTTGGACCTAGCGGCAGCTCCTACGAGCAGTACTTC. Encoded protein: CASSFGPSGSSYEQYF.

This chain links TRBV6-1 with TRBJ1-2; 9 bases align to TRBD1. The CDR3 has 15 amino acids. From germline, CDR1 is MNHNS and CDR2 SASEGT. The V gene end was trimmed by 6 bases and the J gene end by 7 bases; junction bases not matched to a gene: 12. The CDR3 is CASSEFPGQGPGYTF. CDR3 DNA sequence: TGTGCCAGCAGCGAATTCCCGGGACAGGGACCTGGCTACACCTTC.

J is TRBJ2-2 and V is TRBV2; the match to TRBD1 covers 8 bases. Germline V gene sequence: CDR1 SNHLY, CDR2 FYNNEI. V shed 5 bases and J 0 bases; nucleotides not matched to a gene: 8. This CDR3 is 17 amino acids long. The CDR3 region has the DNA TGTGCCAGCAGTACCGGGACAGGAATTACGAACACCGGGGAGCTGTTTTTT. Encoded protein: CASSTGTGITNTGELFF.

The chain has TRBV2 and TRBJ1-5, with D possibly TRBD1 on 6 matching bases. Per the germline V gene, CDR1 is SNHLY and CDR2 is FYNNEI. V was pared by 6 bases and J by 5 bases, with 14 bases between. CDR3 length: 14 amino acids. CDR3 nucleotide sequence: TGTGCCAGCAGCGGCTACAGGGAAGATCAGCCCCAGCATTTT. The encoded protein is CASSGYREDQPQHF. The entire variable domain, with the rest obtained from reference TRBV2 and TRBJ1-5, is as follows: EPEVTQTPSHQVTQMGQEVILRCVPISNHLYFYWYRQILGQKVEFLVSFYNNEISEKSEIFDDQFSVERPDGSNFTLKIRSTKLEDSAMYFCASSGYREDQPQHFGDGTRLSIL.

V is TRBV4-2 and J is TRBJ2-3; 9 bases match TRBD2. CDR3 size: 15 residues. Germline V gives CDR1 LGHNA, CDR2 YNFKEQ. J gave up 4 bases and V 4 bases, and 6 bases lay outside the gene matches. The CDR3 coding sequence is TGTGCCAGCAGCCCCGGGACTAGCCAGGCAGATACGCAGTATTTT. Protein product: CASSPGTSQADTQYF.

The gene calls are TRBV6-6 and TRBJ2-7, with 7 bases fitting TRBD1. Germline CDR1 and CDR2: MNHNY and SVGAGI (reference sequence). Unmatched junction bases numbered 5, after V lost 6 bases and J lost 0 bases. The CDR3 has 14 residues. CDR3 sequence (DNA): TGTGCCAGCAGGCTACAGGGGAACTCCTACGAGCAGTACTTC. Translation: CASRLQGNSYEQYF.

The chain couples TRBV18 to TRBJ2-4; tentatively, D is TRBD1 (5 bases). This CDR3 contains 13 residues. V lost 2 bases to trimming and J lost 7 bases, with 9 bases between them. The V gene's germline CDR1 is KGHSH and CDR2 LQKENI. This chain's CDR3 is CASSPGADNIQYF. The DNA for the CDR3 is TGTGCCAGCTCACCAGGGGCAGACAACATTCAGTACTTC.

The chain employs TRBV11-1 and TRBJ2-2; 10 nucleotides match TRBD2. Germline-derived CDR1 and CDR2 are SGHAT and FQDESV (reference sequence). The V segment lost 5 bases and the J segment 2 bases; nucleotides outside the gene matches: 2. The length of the CDR3 is 15 residues. The CDR3 bases are TGTGCCAGCAGCCAACTAGCGGGAAACACCGGGGAGCTGTTTTTT. Its protein product is CASSQLAGNTGELFF.

This sequence joins TRBV5-1 and TRBJ1-6; 7 nucleotides match TRBD1. With 0 bases clipped from V and 7 bases from J, the junction kept 4 bases outside the gene matches. The CDR3 is made up of 15 amino acids. The V gene's germline CDR1 is SGHRS and CDR2 YFSETQ. CDR3 sequence (DNA): TGCGCCAGCAGCTTGGGACAGGGAGCGAATTCACCCCTCCACTTT. Its protein is CASSLGQGANSPLHF.